These T cell receptor beta chains were read from a single sample in a study of blood T cells in healthy people across ages. One entry per CDR3 protein results from TCRdb running MiXCR on the 5' RACE reads. The sample lists roughly 1.4 million distinct CDR3 sequences, 55% to 75% occurring once. Material for sequencing was blood. These receptors all come from a young man in good health. Each CDR3 is given with its conserved first and last residue. A D gene is named only where the DNA matches it firmly. The size entry is marked missing in some rows and otherwise reads once, few, many or a size class.

>TRBV14|NA|NA|TRBJ1-1
CASSQEKGWSTEAFF
TGTGCCAGCAGCCAAGAGAAGGGGTGGAGCACTGAAGCTTTCTTT
>TRBV7-2|TRBD2|NA|TRBJ2-1
CASSLVVSGLEQFF
TGTGCCAGCAGCTTAGTAGTTAGCGGGCTTGAGCAGTTCTTC
>TRBV7-9|NA|NA|TRBJ2-3
CASSKRATDTQYF
TGTGCCAGCAGTAAACGGGCCACAGATACGCAGTATTTT
>TRBV5-1|NA|NA|TRBJ1-2
CASSLSWPGDGYTF
TGCGCCAGCAGCTTGTCTTGGCCGGGGGACGGCTACACCTTC
>TRBV4-2|NA|few|TRBJ2-7
CASGDAGPVYEQYF
TGTGCCAGCGGGGATGCGGGGCCTGTCTACGAGCAGTACTTC
>TRBV28|TRBD1|NA|TRBJ1-1
CASRPQGARTEAFF
TGTGCCAGCAGACCACAGGGGGCGAGGACTGAAGCTTTCTTT
>TRBV6-6|NA|NA|TRBJ1-2
CASSFRQANYGYTF
TGTGCCAGCAGTTTTCGACAGGCTAACTATGGCTACACCTTC
>TRBV4-1|NA|NA|TRBJ2-4
CASSGPGPALAKNIQYF
TGCGCCAGCAGCGGCCCGGGGCCCGCTTTAGCCAAAAACATTCAGTACTTC
>TRBV5-6|NA|NA|TRBJ2-1
CASSLKDRLDNEQFF
TGTGCCAGCAGCTTGAAGGACCGCCTGGACAATGAGCAGTTCTTC
>TRBV7-2|TRBD2|few|TRBJ2-3
CASSFPLAGGSSFTDTQYF
TGTGCCAGCAGCTTCCCACTAGCGGGGGGTTCCTCTTTCACAGATACGCAGTATTTT
>TRBV20-1|NA|many|TRBJ1-2
CSASVRGSTLNYGYTF
TGCAGTGCCTCCGTTAGGGGGTCGACCCTTAACTATGGCTACACCTTC
>TRBV6-4|TRBD1|NA|TRBJ1-1
CASRGTDTEAFF
TGTGCCAGCAGGGGGACAGACACTGAAGCTTTCTTT
>TRBV29-1|TRBD1|NA|TRBJ1-1
CSVRQGSRTEAFF
TGCAGCGTGAGACAGGGCTCACGCACTGAAGCTTTCTTT
>TRBV4-2|TRBD1|NA|TRBJ1-6
CASSPRQGRDSPLHF
TGTGCCAGCAGCCCTCGACAGGGCCGTGATTCACCCCTCCACTTT
>TRBV4-3|NA|NA|TRBJ1-2
CASSQEGRQADGYTF
TGCGCCAGCAGCCAAGAGGGTCGACAGGCGGATGGCTACACCTTC
>TRBV7-8|NA|NA|TRBJ2-7
CASSHGHMYYEQYF
TGTGCCAGCAGCCACGGACATATGTACTACGAGCAGTACTTC
>TRBV3-1|NA|NA|TRBJ2-6
CASSQPLETVLSSGANVLTF
TGTGCCAGCAGCCAACCCCTAGAGACAGTCCTCAGCTCTGGGGCCAACGTCCTGACTTTC
>TRBV29-1|TRBD1|NA|TRBJ1-2
CSVGDRGSNYGYTF
TGCAGCGTTGGGGACAGGGGCTCGAACTATGGCTACACCTTC
>TRBV5-1|NA|NA|TRBJ1-5
CASREGQHSNQPQHF
TGCGCCAGCAGAGAAGGACAACATAGCAATCAGCCCCAGCATTTT
>TRBV30|NA|NA|TRBJ2-5
CAWSRGTQSETQYF
TGTGCCTGGAGTAGGGGGACCCAGTCTGAGACCCAGTACTTC
>TRBV4-1|NA|NA|TRBJ1-6
CASSQAPGPNSPLHF
TGCGCCAGCAGCCAAGCCCCAGGGCCGAATTCACCCCTCCACTTT
>TRBV4-1|NA|few|TRBJ1-2
CASSQDRSYGYTF
TGCGCCAGCAGCCAAGATAGGTCCTATGGCTACACCTTC
>TRBV7-2|NA|NA|TRBJ2-5
CASSIGFEETQYF
TGTGCCAGCAGCATCGGGTTCGAAGAGACCCAGTACTTC
>TRBV20-1|TRBD2|few|TRBJ2-7
CSARAAGTSGPQSYEQYF
TGCAGTGCTAGAGCTGCCGGGACTAGCGGTCCTCAATCCTACGAGCAGTACTTC
>TRBV3-1|TRBD1|few|TRBJ1-2
CASSQVPLSKGANYYGYTF
TGTGCCAGCAGCCAAGTACCTTTAAGTAAGGGGGCGAACTACTATGGCTACACCTTC
>TRBV18|TRBD2|NA|TRBJ2-3
CASSPAGDTPPDTQYF
TGTGCCAGCTCACCAGCGGGGGATACTCCCCCAGATACGCAGTATTTT
>TRBV7-2|NA|NA|TRBJ2-7
CASSLAGGGSGEQYF
TGTGCCAGCAGCTTAGCCGGTGGGGGGTCTGGCGAGCAGTACTTC
>TRBV2|NA|NA|TRBJ2-1
CASSESGDTIGYNEQFF
TGTGCCAGCAGTGAAAGCGGAGATACCATAGGCTACAATGAGCAGTTCTTC
>TRBV2|TRBD2|NA|TRBJ2-5
CARSGVVEETQYF
TGTGCCAGGAGCGGGGTAGTGGAAGAGACCCAGTACTTC
>TRBV5-1|NA|few|TRBJ2-3
CANPVGLRTDTQYF
TGCGCCAACCCGGTCGGGTTGCGCACAGATACGCAGTATTTT
>TRBV6-6|TRBD2|few|TRBJ2-1
CASSYPTSGRMKGQFF
TGTGCCAGCAGTTACCCTACTAGCGGGAGAATGAAGGGGCAGTTCTTC
>TRBV4-1|NA|NA|TRBJ2-7
CASSQRWGENSYEQYF
TGCGCCAGCAGCCAAAGGTGGGGGGAAAACTCCTACGAGCAGTACTTC
>TRBV29-1|NA|NA|TRBJ2-7
CSASLARNYEQYF
TGCAGCGCTTCCCTAGCAAGAAACTACGAGCAGTACTTC
>TRBV29-1|NA|few|TRBJ2-2
CSVDKDTHTGELFF
TGCAGCGTTGATAAGGACACTCACACCGGGGAGCTGTTTTTT
>TRBV2|NA|NA|TRBJ2-7
CASSAFPYEQYF
TGTGCCAGCAGTGCATTCCCCTACGAGCAGTACTTC
>TRBV5-5|NA|NA|TRBJ1-1
CASSLEAGAVTEAFF
TGTGCCAGCAGCTTGGAGGCCGGGGCGGTCACTGAAGCTTTCTTT
>TRBV18|NA|NA|TRBJ2-5
CASSPSRGHQETQYF
TGTGCCAGCTCACCGTCGAGGGGCCACCAAGAGACCCAGTACTTC
>TRBV6-2/TRBV6-3|NA|NA|TRBJ2-7
CASRGSGTTYEQYF
TGTGCCAGCAGAGGTAGCGGCACAACCTACGAGCAGTACTTC
>TRBV4-3|TRBD1|few|TRBJ2-7
CASSHPSGGFFRGYEQYF
TGCGCCAGCAGCCACCCTTCAGGGGGCTTCTTCCGGGGCTACGAGCAGTACTTC
>TRBV29-1|NA|NA|TRBJ2-1
CSASGKSLYNEQFF
TGCAGCGCTTCGGGAAAGTCCCTTTACAATGAGCAGTTCTTC
>TRBV27|NA|NA|TRBJ2-1
CASSLFTGQYNEQFF
TGTGCCAGCAGTTTATTTACAGGACAGTACAATGAGCAGTTCTTC
>TRBV28|NA|once|TRBJ1-2
CASSLKPGGRNYGYTF
TGTGCCAGCAGTTTAAAACCTGGGGGGCGGAACTATGGCTACACCTTC
>TRBV10-3|TRBD2|few|TRBJ2-1
CAIDSGSAGGMNNEQFF
TGTGCCATCGACTCGGGTAGCGCGGGAGGGATGAACAATGAGCAGTTCTTC
>TRBV6-5|NA|NA|TRBJ2-3
CASSWVLGDTDTQYF
TGTGCCAGCAGTTGGGTACTGGGTGACACAGATACGCAGTATTTT
>TRBV28|NA|NA|TRBJ2-1
CATQFADPPERNEQFF
TGTGCCACCCAGTTTGCGGACCCCCCAGAACGGAATGAGCAGTTCTTC
>TRBV29-1|TRBD1|NA|TRBJ2-3
CSVRGGPSSTDTQYF
TGCAGCGTTAGAGGGGGCCCGTCTAGCACAGATACGCAGTATTTT